This T cell receptor (beta chain) was sequenced in a study of persistence of HIV-infected CD4 T cells. Study as a whole: Median time on suppressive ART was more than seven years.

This clone has just a few counts. Its antigen remains unknown. Overlapping HIV-1 Gag 15-mer peptides at about 1 ug per peptide per mL were used. CD40L/CD69 double-negative CD45RO-high memory CD4+ T cells were collected. The immunoSEQ assay was version 4, run in survey mode. Assay: immunoSEQ multiplex PCR; the TCRdb copy retains only in-frame clones and omits some. The sample shows just under 65,000 clones, roughly 75% of them seen only once. This TCR came from an adult man with HIV who was CMV-seropositive. Sequencing used CD4+ T cells sorted from PBMCs after approximately 19-hour stimulation, obtained from a patient who received antiretroviral therapy.

CDR3 residues: CATSDFQRGSTDTQYF. Here the CDR3 DNA reads TGTGCCACCAGTGATTTCCAGCGGGGGAGTACAGATACGCAGTATTTT. J is TRBJ2-3 and V is TRBV24-1; TRBD2 matches 8 bases. CDR3 size: 16 residues. V dropped 1 base and J dropped 3; count of bases not matched to a gene: 5. CDR1 and CDR2 from the germline V gene are KGHDR and SFDVKD.